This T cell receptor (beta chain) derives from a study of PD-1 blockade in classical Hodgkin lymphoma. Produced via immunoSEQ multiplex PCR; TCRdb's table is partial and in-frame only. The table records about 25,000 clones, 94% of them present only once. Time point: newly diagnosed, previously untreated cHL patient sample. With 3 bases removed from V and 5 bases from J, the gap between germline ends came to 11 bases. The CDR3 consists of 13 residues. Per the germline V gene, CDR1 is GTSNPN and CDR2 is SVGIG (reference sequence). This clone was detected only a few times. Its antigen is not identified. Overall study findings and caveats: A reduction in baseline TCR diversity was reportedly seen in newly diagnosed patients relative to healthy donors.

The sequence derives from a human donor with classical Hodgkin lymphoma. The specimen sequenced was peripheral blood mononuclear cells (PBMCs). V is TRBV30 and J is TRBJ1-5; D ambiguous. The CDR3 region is CAWSTDTDQPQHF. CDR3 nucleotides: TGTGCCTGGAGCACCGACACCGATCAGCCCCAGCATTTT.